The clone carrying this T cell receptor beta chain has a single count. Its antigen remains unidentified. Blood donors were healthy children aged roughly 15-56 months and healthy nonsmoking adults. About 19,000 to 100,000 naive CD8+ T cells were sorted per sample. The sample comes from a study of naive CD8 T cells in extremely preterm neonates. Assay: immunoSEQ multiplex PCR; the TCRdb copy retains only in-frame clones and omits some. The table shows about 5,500 clones, with approximately 96% occurring only once. V lost 5 bases, J lost 0 bases, and 11 bases lay in between. Germline CDR1 and CDR2: SGHAT and FQNNGV. This CDR3 has 15 amino acids. Study observations and caveats: Productive template counts varied among preterm samples, a noted limitation. Shared CDR3 nucleotide sequences: preterm around 2.6%, term approximately 0.4%, children roughly 0.03%, adults around 0.0096%.

This sequence joins TRBV11-2 and TRBJ1-3; a possible D gene is TRBD1 (5 bases). The sequenced sample consisted of naive CD8+ T cells from blood. The sequence derives from a human donor in good health. The CDR3 DNA reads TGTGCCAGCAGCCAATGGGGGGGCTCTGGAAACACCATATATTTT. It encodes CASSQWGGSGNTIYF.